The 5 T cell receptor beta chains in this list originate from one sample, sequenced in a study of cytomegalovirus exposure and HLA in healthy donors. Use of 60 Vbeta and 13 Jbeta primers characterized the PCR. Assay used: immunoSEQ multiplex PCR; TCRdb lists only in-frame clones, some missing. This sample yields about 260,000 clones, of which about four fifths are seen a single time; 2% to 2.5% belongs to the top ten. Sequenced input: PBMCs. The receptor set was obtained from a woman aged 35 to 49 in good health and CMV-seropositive.

The rearrangement joins TRBV2 to TRBJ1-3; D is unresolved. With 3 bases removed from V and 6 bases from J, the gap between germline ends came to 6 bases. CDR1 and CDR2 (germline): SNHLY, FYNNEI. The CDR3 has 12 residues. This CDR3 reads CASSEALNTIYF. The CDR3 DNA reads TGTGCCAGCAGTGAGGCCTTAAACACCATATATTTT.

The V call is TRBV11-2, the J call TRBJ2-1; 11 bases are shared with TRBD2. V trimming: 4 bases; J trimming: 6 bases; junction bases outside the gene matches: 8. Germline V gives CDR1 SGHAT, CDR2 FQNNGV. The CDR3 loop spans 16 amino acids. CDR3 sequence reads: CASSSTGTSGFNEQFF. CDR3 DNA sequence: TGTGCCAGCAGCTCTACCGGGACTAGCGGATTCAATGAGCAGTTCTTC.

This chain uses TRBV6-5 with TRBJ2-7, with a tentative D call TRBD2 (5 bases). V lost 5 bases to trimming and J lost 2 bases, with 10 bases between them. CDR3 length: 13 amino acids. CDR1 is MNHEY, CDR2 SVGAGI, per germline. The CDR3 region is CASSTRVPYEQYF. In DNA, the CDR3 is TGTGCCAGCAGTACTAGGGTTCCCTACGAGCAGTACTTC.

The rearrangement joins TRBV28 to TRBJ1-2, with D tentatively TRBD1 (5 bases). Per germline, CDR1 MDHEN and CDR2 SYDVKM. This CDR3 is built from 17 residues. V lost 3 bases and J 0 bases, leaving 17 bases between the germline ends. CDR3 protein: CASSFIRAARTNYGYTF. The CDR3 nucleotides read TGTGCCAGCAGTTTCATCAGGGCAGCCCGAACTAACTATGGCTACACCTTC.

The chain has TRBV27 and TRBJ2-2; TRBD2 is a possible D gene (6 bases). Trimming shortened V by 3 bases and J by 0 bases, and 11 bases separated the two germline ends. The CDR3 spans 16 residues. In germline, CDR1 is MNHEY, CDR2 SMNVEV (reference sequence). The CDR3 region is CASSFHLATNTGELFF. The CDR3 DNA reads TGTGCCAGCAGTTTTCACCTAGCGACGAACACCGGGGAGCTGTTTTTT.